The present T cell receptor (beta chain) was sequenced within a study of T cell changes during pregnancy in multiple sclerosis. Generated by immunoSEQ multiplex PCR, the TCRdb table keeps only in-frame clones and is missing some. The table has about 41,000 clones, around nine tenths seen once; the top ten hold around 6.7%. The CDR3 covers 19 residues. V was pared by 1 base and J by 0 bases, with 21 bases between. CDR1 and CDR2 (germline): LGHNA, YSLEER. V is TRBV4-3 and J is TRBJ1-2, with no clear D. This sequence was found in a female donor with multiple sclerosis, enrolled in a pregnancy study. Sequenced here: CD8+ T cells from peripheral blood mononuclear cells, sampled in the third trimester of pregnancy. Here the CDR3 reads CASSQVPGELTGANYGYTF. CDR3 coding DNA: TGCGCCAGCAGCCAAGTTCCGGGCGAATTGACGGGAGCTAACTATGGCTACACCTTC.